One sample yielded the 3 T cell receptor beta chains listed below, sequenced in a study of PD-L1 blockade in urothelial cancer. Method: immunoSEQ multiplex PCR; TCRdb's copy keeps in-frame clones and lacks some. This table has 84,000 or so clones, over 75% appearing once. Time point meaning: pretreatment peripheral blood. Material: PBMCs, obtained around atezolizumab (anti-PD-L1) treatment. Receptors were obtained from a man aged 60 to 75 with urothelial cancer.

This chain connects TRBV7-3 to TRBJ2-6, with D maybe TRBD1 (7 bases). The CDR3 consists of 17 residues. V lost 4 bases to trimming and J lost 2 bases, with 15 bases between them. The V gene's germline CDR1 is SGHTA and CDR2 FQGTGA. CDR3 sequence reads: CASSSGGSGTGANVLTF. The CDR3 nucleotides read TGTGCCAGCAGCTCAGGGGGGTCGGGAACTGGGGCCAACGTCCTGACTTTC.

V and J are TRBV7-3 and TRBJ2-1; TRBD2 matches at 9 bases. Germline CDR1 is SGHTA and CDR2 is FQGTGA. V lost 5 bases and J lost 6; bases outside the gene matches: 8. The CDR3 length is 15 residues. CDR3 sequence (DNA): TGTGCCAGCAGCCTGTTCGCGGGAGGGGTCAATGAGCAGTTCTTC. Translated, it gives CASSLFAGGVNEQFF.

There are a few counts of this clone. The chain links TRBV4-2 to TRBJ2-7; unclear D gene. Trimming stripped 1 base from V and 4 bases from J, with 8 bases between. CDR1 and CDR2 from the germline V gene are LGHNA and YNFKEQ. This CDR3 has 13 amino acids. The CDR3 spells CASSQVPLYEQYF. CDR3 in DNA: TGTGCCAGCAGCCAAGTCCCTCTTTACGAGCAGTACTTC.